The T cell receptor (beta chain) described here comes from a study of blood T cell repertoires in COVID-19. The germline CDR1 and CDR2 sequences are SGHVS and FQNEAQ. The V end was cut by 1 base, the J end by 7 bases, with 10 bases between. The CDR3 covers 13 residues. Only in-frame clones appear in the TCRdb table, and some are missing; sequencing was by immunoSEQ multiplex PCR. Of fewer than 500,000 clones listed, approximately 90% are singletons. This clonotype originated in a woman in her 30s with acute or convalescent COVID-19. Sequenced material: peripheral blood. The chain carries TRBV7-8 and TRBJ1-2; weak D call: TRBD1 (5 bases). CDR3 loop: CASSLGRDPGYTF. In nucleotides, the CDR3 is TGTGCCAGCAGCTTAGGCAGGGATCCTGGCTACACCTTC.